This entry features one T cell receptor beta chain sequence. Its antigen is undetermined. Assay used: immunoSEQ multiplex PCR; TCRdb lists only in-frame clones, some missing. The data hold about 82,000 clones, with roughly 90% observed a single time. With baseline, cycle 4 day 1, and cycle 7 day 1 as timepoints, blood was sampled. This entry is derived from a study of OX40 agonist ivuxolimab in advanced cancers. Background on the study: In this cohort, patients received ivuxolimab, an agonistic anti-OX40 (CD134) antibody. Mean age approximately 66 years, range roughly 23 to 79; approximately 80% male.

Study-level findings and limits: More expanded clones were seen, on average, in CD8+ T cells than in CD4+.

This CDR3 has 15 residues. Trimming cost V 0 bases and J 8 bases, with 16 bases left between them. Germline CDR1 and CDR2: SGHTA and FQGNSA. The sequenced sample was CD4+ or CD8+ T cells sorted from blood, obtained in a trial of the OX40 agonist ivuxolimab. V usage is TRBV7-2 and J usage is TRBJ1-2, with unresolved D. This TCR was recovered from an adult with an advanced solid tumor such as melanoma, head and neck, liver or kidney cancer. The CDR3: CASSLAEVRRFGYTF. The CDR3 bases are TGTGCCAGCAGCTTAGCGGAAGTCAGAAGGTTCGGCTACACCTTC.